A selection of T cell receptor beta chains follows, all from one sample in a study of early T cells in non-severe SARS-CoV-2 infection. TCRdb redid the calling of the 5' RACE reads with MiXCR, one entry per CDR3 protein. The sample consists of some 85,000 distinct CDR3 sequences, around 13% of them appearing once. Source material: whole blood. The receptors stem from an adult who was a healthcare worker with PCR-confirmed SARS-CoV-2 infection or an uninfected control (not recorded which). Both conserved end residues are part of each CDR3. D genes are given only for firm matches. Clone sizes are given selectively: once, few, many, or a class where the clone is expanded.

v_call,j_call,clone_size,d_call,cdr3_aa,cdr3_nt
TRBV6-5,TRBJ2-1,many,TRBD1,CASSYAGTGRGNEQFF,TGTGCCAGCAGTTATGCCGGGACAGGGCGAGGGAATGAGCAGTTCTTC
TRBV25-1,TRBJ1-6,NA,NA,CASSAALTTSPLHF,TGTGCCAGCAGTGCCGCCTTGACAACTTCACCCCTCCACTTT
TRBV5-1,TRBJ2-1,NA,TRBD1,CASSLGRGLDNEQFF,TGCGCCAGCAGCTTGGGCAGGGGGCTCGACAATGAGCAGTTCTTC
TRBV24-1,TRBJ2-3,many,NA,CATALGGTATDTQYF,TGTGCCACCGCTCTAGGGGGGACGGCCACAGATACGCAGTATTTT
TRBV30,TRBJ2-7,NA,NA,CAWSVGRTYEQYF,TGTGCCTGGAGTGTTGGCAGGACCTACGAGCAGTACTTC
TRBV2,TRBJ1-5,NA,NA,CASSGVSNQPQHF,TGTGCCAGCAGTGGTGTTAGCAATCAGCCCCAGCATTTT
TRBV7-6,TRBJ2-3,few,NA,CASRSRGLQTDTQYF,TGTGCCAGCAGGTCCAGGGGACTTCAAACAGATACGCAGTATTTT
TRBV7-2,TRBJ2-4,few,NA,CASSSPDRAKNIQYF,TGTGCCAGCAGCTCGCCGGACAGAGCCAAAAACATTCAGTACTTC
TRBV9,TRBJ1-1,many,NA,CASSVGIRTEAFF,TGTGCCAGCAGCGTAGGAATTCGCACTGAAGCTTTCTTT
TRBV7-9,TRBJ1-2,NA,NA,CVSSSPDSYGYTF,TGTGTCAGCAGCTCTCCAGACTCCTATGGCTACACCTTC
TRBV15,TRBJ1-1,few,TRBD1,CATSRITGTVNTEAFF,TGTGCCACCAGCAGGATTACCGGGACAGTCAACACTGAAGCTTTCTTT
TRBV29-1,TRBJ2-1,few,NA,CSVRGPGGRNEQFF,TGCAGCGTAAGAGGTCCCGGGGGTCGAAATGAGCAGTTCTTC
TRBV11-2,TRBJ2-1,many,NA,CASSLDSWGYNEQFF,TGTGCCAGCAGCCTAGACAGCTGGGGCTACAATGAGCAGTTCTTC
TRBV10-2,TRBJ2-3,medium-sized,NA,CASKSRERLTDTQYF,TGCGCCAGCAAATCCCGCGAGAGGTTGACAGATACGCAGTATTTT
TRBV9,TRBJ1-6,NA,NA,CASSGMDNSPLHF,TGTGCCAGCAGCGGGATGGATAATTCACCCCTCCACTTT
TRBV7-6,TRBJ2-5,many,NA,CASSPNPGGQETQYF,TGTGCCAGCAGCCCAAATCCTGGCGGGCAAGAGACCCAGTACTTC
TRBV2,TRBJ1-1,few,NA,CASTRGPLAFF,TGTGCCAGCACTCGGGGGCCGTTAGCTTTCTTT
TRBV11-2,TRBJ2-1,few,TRBD2,CATSFVGGYNEQFF,TGTGCCACTAGCTTTGTCGGGGGGTACAATGAGCAGTTCTTC
TRBV29-1,TRBJ2-5,many,NA,CSGRQETQYF,TGCAGCGGCCGGCAAGAGACCCAGTACTTC